The 13 T cell receptor beta chains reported below all come from one sample, sequenced in a study of shared clonotypes between healthy human individuals. Profiling relied on immunoSEQ multiplex PCR, and the TCRdb table lists in-frame clones only, not all of them. The table records 2 million to 2.5 million clones, 93% of them present only once. Sequencing was carried out using naive CD4+ T cells from PBMCs. Specified subset: CD45RA+ positively selected. Receptors were obtained from a man in his late teens or twenties in good health. Some clones in this sample may be carry-over from other donors' samples.

This chain links TRBV6-5 with TRBJ2-7; D may be TRBD2 (5 bases). The germline V and J ends were trimmed by 3 bases and 4 bases, with 16 bases remaining between them. There are 15 residues in the CDR3. Germline CDR1 and CDR2: MNHEY and SVGAGI. In DNA, the CDR3 is TGTGCCAGCAGTTATAGATTGGGAGATAGTTACGAGCAGTACTTC. Residues: CASSYRLGDSYEQYF.

The gene calls are TRBV5-1 and TRBJ1-1; D is uncertain. Trimming took off 2 bases at V and 1 base at J, with 9 bases between the two ends. CDR1 and CDR2 (germline): SGHRS, YFSETQ. The CDR3 is 14 residues long. CDR3 nucleotide sequence: TGCGCCAGCAGCTTCGTCAGTTCGAACACTGAAGCTTTCTTT. Translation: CASSFVSSNTEAFF.

This chain connects TRBV6-1 to TRBJ2-7, with D possibly matching TRBD1 (5 bases). The CDR3 extends over 15 amino acids. Trimming left V 0 bases short and J 5 bases short, with 14 bases between. Germline CDR1 MNHNS, CDR2 SASEGT. CDR3: CASSEALQGIDEQYF. The CDR3 bases are TGTGCCAGCAGTGAAGCGCTCCAGGGAATCGACGAGCAGTACTTC.

The chain is built from TRBV5-3 and TRBJ2-3; the match to TRBD2 covers 13 bases. TRBV5-3 is an ORF, with its function uncertain. Losses at the gene ends were 4 bases for V and 2 bases for J; bases not matched to a gene: 13. This CDR3 spans 19 amino acids. The CDR3, as DNA: TGTGCCAGAAGCGGACCCCGGGGGACTAGCGGGACTAACACAGATACGCAGTATTTT. Translating it yields CARSGPRGTSGTNTDTQYF.

The chain joins TRBV2 to TRBJ2-3, with unresolved D. CDR1 and CDR2 from the germline V gene are SNHLY and FYNNEI. The CDR3 has 14 amino acids. Trimming shortened V by 0 bases and J by 0 bases, and 4 bases separated the two germline ends. The CDR3 here is CASSEALSTDTQYF. CDR3 DNA: TGTGCCAGCAGTGAAGCGCTCAGCACAGATACGCAGTATTTT.

The gene calls are TRBV21-1 and TRBJ1-5. TRBV21-1 is designated a pseudogene. The CDR3 runs to 13 residues. The CDR3 spells CASSILGNQPQHF. The CDR3 nucleotides are TGTGCCAGCAGCATCCTCGGCAATCAGCCCCAGCATTTT.

V and J are TRBV2 and TRBJ1-5, with unresolved D. Germline-derived CDR1 and CDR2 are SNHLY and FYNNEI. The CDR3 has 13 residues. V shed 6 bases and J shed 0 bases, with 6 bases lying between them. The CDR3 DNA follows: TGTGCCAGCAGGAAAAGTAGCAATCAGCCCCAGCATTTT. It specifies CASRKSSNQPQHF.

This clone was seen a single time. The rearrangement joins TRBV5-4 to TRBJ1-4; D unclear. V lost 4 bases, J lost 8 bases, and 6 bases lay in between. CDR1 is SGHNT, CDR2 YYREEE, per germline (reference sequence). The CDR3 is 11 amino acids. As DNA, the CDR3 is TGTGCCAGCAGCGACGGGGAAAAACTGTTTTTT. It is translated as CASSDGEKLFF.

This sequence joins TRBV27 and TRBJ1-1; 7 bases match TRBD1. CDR3 length equals 20 residues. Germline trimming cut 6 bases from V and 0 bases from J; bases unmatched to any gene: 22. CDR1 is MNHEY, CDR2 SMNVEV, per germline (reference sequence). The CDR3 bases are TGTGCCAGCAGCGCGCGACAGGGAGGGGTTGTGGGGGGAATGAACACTGAAGCTTTCTTT. It yields the protein CASSARQGGVVGGMNTEAFF.

The CDR3 sequence is CASTEAGYANEKLFF. The CDR3 region has the DNA TGTGCCAGCACCGAGGCGGGGTACGCTAATGAAAAACTGTTTTTT. V gene TRBV2 combines with J gene TRBJ1-4, with D hard to call. The germline V and J ends were trimmed by 7 bases and 3 bases, with 15 bases remaining between them. From germline, CDR1 is SNHLY and CDR2 FYNNEI. The CDR3 length is 15 residues.

The rearrangement links TRBV7-9 to TRBJ2-7, with 9 bases identical to TRBD2. CDR3 length: 15 residues. Germline V gene data show CDR1 as SEHNR and CDR2 as FQNEAQ (reference sequence). Unmatched junction bases numbered 8, after V lost 3 bases and J lost 5 bases. The CDR3: CASSFLAGALNEQYF. In nucleotides, the CDR3 is TGTGCCAGCAGCTTTTTAGCGGGAGCACTAAACGAGCAGTACTTC.

The chain links TRBV6-1 to TRBJ1-2; no reliable D call. The CDR3 runs 13 residues. Germline values: CDR1 MNHNS, CDR2 SASEGT. The V end lost 1 base, the J end lost 2 bases, and 5 bases lay between the germline ends. The CDR3, as DNA: TGTGCCAGCAGTGAAGGGTGGAACTATGGCTACACCTTC. It codes for CASSEGWNYGYTF.

The genes are TRBV28 and TRBJ2-7, with 8 bases that match TRBD2. Germline CDR1 and CDR2: MDHEN and SYDVKM. The J segment lost 3 bases and the V segment lost 4 bases, leaving 8 bases of the junction unmatched. The CDR3 spans 15 residues. The CDR3 sequence is CASSSRGLAGYEQYF. The CDR3 nucleotides read TGTGCCAGCAGTTCCCGAGGGCTAGCGGGCTACGAGCAGTACTTC.